This T cell receptor beta chain was sequenced for a study of CD8 T cells in Susac syndrome. Whole-study results and caveats: As the study acknowledged, the number of individuals who were part of its TCR sequencing and HLA analysis was relatively small.

Roughly 0.45 to 1 ug RNA was reverse transcribed with random hexamers. TCRdb re-called the immunoSEQ multiplex PCR reads through MiXCR, storing one row per CDR3 protein. The data contain approximately 190,000 distinct CDR3 sequences, 90% to 95% of them seen just once; the ten biggest clones take up roughly 0.088%. Germline values: CDR1 MGHRA, CDR2 YSYEKL. Trimming cost V 2 bases and J 0 bases, with 11 bases left between them. The CDR3 length is 17 residues. Comment on this clonotype: Its antigen is undetermined.

Sequences were obtained from CD4+ T cells from PBMCs. This receptor was obtained from a human donor with multiple sclerosis. This chain uses TRBV4-1 with TRBJ2-6; D unresolved. This chain's CDR3 is CASSQSVSTSGANVLTF. CDR3 coding DNA: TGCGCCAGCAGCCAAAGTGTCAGTACCTCTGGGGCCAACGTCCTGACTTTC.